This T cell receptor beta chain was profiled in a study of cytomegalovirus exposure and HLA in healthy donors. Whole-study results and caveats: Later analysis demonstrated an association between a missense DCLRE1C variant and TCR beta V- and J-gene trimming. HLA allele associations emerged for about 18,000 TCR beta sequences in a later analysis, at 0.05 false discovery rate. Reports indicate that TCR beta sequences accurately predicted the HLA-A and HLA-B alleles of most subjects.

A note on this clone: The antigen is undetermined.

Amplification used 60 Vbeta primers and 13 Jbeta primers. Produced via immunoSEQ multiplex PCR; TCRdb's table is partial and in-frame only. This table holds roughly 100,000 clones, over 75% found once. In germline, CDR1 is SGHAT, CDR2 FQNNGV. The V segment lost 5 bases and the J segment 1 base; nucleotides outside the gene matches: 6. This CDR3 is 16 amino acids long. This clonotype originated in a woman in her forties in good health and CMV-seropositive. This rearrangement joins TRBV11-2 to TRBJ2-1, with 9 bases that match TRBD1. The sequenced sample consisted of PBMCs. The CDR3 sequence: CASSPLQGASYNEQFF. CDR3 nucleotide sequence: TGTGCCAGCAGCCCGTTACAGGGGGCTTCCTACAATGAGCAGTTCTTC.